A single TCR beta chain is shown here with its context. The entry originates in a study of shared clonotypes between healthy human individuals. About the study: Aged 18 to 49, the donors were a couple of women and three men.

Clones were sequenced by immunoSEQ multiplex PCR, and TCRdb holds only the in-frame ones, with some missing. The sample carries about 680,000 clones, 92% recorded once. From germline, CDR1 is SGHDN and CDR2 FVKESK. The ends were cut back, 4 bases at V and 0 bases at J, with 7 bases in the middle. The CDR3 covers 13 residues. Selected positively for CCR7 and CD45RO-negative, naive CD8 cells excluded terminally differentiated effector memory CD45RA+ cells. Specimen: naive CD8+ T cells sorted from blood. The J gene is TRBJ2-7, the V gene TRBV14; no clear D gene. The source is a man aged 25-45 years in good health. CDR3 DNA sequence: TGTGCCAGCAGCCTCCGGACCTCCTACGAGCAGTACTTC. This gives the protein CASSLRTSYEQYF. The whole variable domain, remainder taken from reference TRBV14 and TRBJ2-7, is EAGVTQFPSHSVIEKGQTVTLRCDPISGHDNLYWYRRVMGKEIKFLLHFVKESKQDESGMPNNRFLAERTGGTYSTLKVQPAELEDSGVYFCASSLRTSYEQYFGPGTRLTVT.